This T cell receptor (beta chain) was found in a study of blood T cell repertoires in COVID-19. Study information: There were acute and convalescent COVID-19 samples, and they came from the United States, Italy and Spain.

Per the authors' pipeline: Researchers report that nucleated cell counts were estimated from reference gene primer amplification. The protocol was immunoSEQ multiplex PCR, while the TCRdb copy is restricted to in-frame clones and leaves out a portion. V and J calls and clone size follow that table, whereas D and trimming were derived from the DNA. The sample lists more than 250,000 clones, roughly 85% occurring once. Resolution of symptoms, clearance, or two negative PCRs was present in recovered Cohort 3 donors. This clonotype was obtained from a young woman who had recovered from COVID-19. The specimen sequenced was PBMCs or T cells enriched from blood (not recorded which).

Here the CDR3 reads CASRGQGGNEQFF. The CDR3 DNA reads as TGTGCCAGCAGAGGACAGGGTGGAAATGAGCAGTTCTTC. V and J are TRBV3-1 (or the pseudogene TRBV3-2) and TRBJ2-1; TRBD1 matches at 8 bases. Per germline, CDR1 LGHDT and CDR2 YNNKEL (reference sequence). The CDR3 consists of 13 residues. V lost 6 bases and J lost 7; bases outside the gene matches: 5.